This TCR beta chain was identified in a study of cytomegalovirus exposure and HLA in healthy donors. As for the study in general: A prior study identified 90 million to 120 million unique TCR beta sequences from about 200 million T cells.

PCR was performed using 60 Vbeta and 13 Jbeta primers. The table came from immunoSEQ multiplex PCR; TCRdb's copy has only in-frame clones and leaves some out. This repertoire includes over 100,000 clones. This CDR3 comprises 13 residues. The germline CDR1 and CDR2 sequences are SNHLY and FYNNEI. Between the trimmed V and J ends, which lost 7 bases and 0 bases, there was a span of 8 bases. The V and J genes are TRBV2 and TRBJ2-3, with unresolved D. The clonotype originates from a man aged 18 to 30 in good health and CMV-seronegative. Sequencing was performed on PBMCs. DNA for the CDR3: TGTGCCAGCAAGCCGACTAGCACAGATACGCAGTATTTT. It is translated as CASKPTSTDTQYF.